These 28 T cell receptor beta chains were all obtained from the same sample, sequenced in a study of TIL therapy for anti-PD-1-resistant metastatic lung cancer. Time point of the sample: pre-treatment sample, taken before nivolumab and TIL therapy. This was the immunoSEQ v3 assay. The method was immunoSEQ multiplex PCR; TCRdb's version includes in-frame clones alone and lacks a portion of them. The profile shows about 50,000 clones, roughly 85% of them singletons. The specimen was blood, collected at baseline. These receptors were collected from a woman between 30 and 80 years old with non-small cell lung cancer.

The rearrangement uses TRBV2 and TRBJ2-1, with 8 bases aligning to TRBD1. The germline V gene encodes CDR1 SNHLY and CDR2 FYNNEI. The CDR3 is 14 residues long. Unmatched junction bases numbered 5, after V lost 6 bases and J lost 4 bases. The CDR3 DNA sequence: TGTGCCAGCAGCGGGACAGGAGATTACAATGAGCAGTTCTTC. Amino acid sequence: CASSGTGDYNEQFF.

The rearrangement links TRBV28 to TRBJ2-3; TRBD2 agrees at 13 bases. The CDR3 contains 19 residues. After removal of 5 bases from V and 4 bases from J, the junction contained 15 bases not matched to a gene. The germline V gene has CDR1 MDHEN and CDR2 SYDVKM. The CDR3 sequence is CASSQEPGLAGPPADTQYF. In DNA form, the CDR3 reads TGTGCCAGCAGTCAAGAACCGGGACTAGCGGGGCCCCCCGCAGATACGCAGTATTTT.

This clone was counted only a few times. The chain links TRBV19 to TRBJ2-7, with D perhaps TRBD1 (5 bases). In germline, CDR1 is LNHDA, CDR2 SQIVND (reference sequence). This CDR3 has 15 amino acids. V lost 4 bases and J lost 3, with 16 bases in between. CDR3 sequence reads: CASSTMDTRGYEQYF. The CDR3 DNA reads TGTGCCAGTAGTACAATGGACACTCGCGGCTACGAGCAGTACTTC.

The chain uses TRBV9 and TRBJ2-3; D ambiguous. CDR3 length equals 14 residues. Germline CDR1 reads SGDLS; CDR2 reads YYNGEE. Trimming took off 0 bases at V and 3 bases at J, with 8 bases between the two ends. In nucleotides, the CDR3 is TGTGCCAGCAGCGTAGCCTCTCTAACAGATACGCAGTATTTT. It translates to CASSVASLTDTQYF. Drawing the rest from reference TRBV9 and TRBJ2-3, the complete variable domain is DSGVTQTPKHLITATGQRVTLRCSPRSGDLSVYWYQQSLDQGLQFLIQYYNGEERAKGNILERFSAQQFPDLHSELNLSSLELGDSALYFCASSVASLTDTQYFGPGTRLTVL.

There are a few counts of this clone. The V call is TRBV25-1, the J call TRBJ1-2; no firm D call. Trimming took 0 bases from V and 4 from J, leaving 12 bases between them. CDR3 length: 15 residues. In germline, CDR1 is MGHDK, CDR2 SYGVNS. For the CDR3, the DNA is TGTGCCAGCAGTGAATATAAGGGAGGGAGCTATGGCTACACCTTC. Encoded protein: CASSEYKGGSYGYTF.

This rearrangement joins TRBV6-1 to TRBJ2-1; TRBD1 might be the D (6 bases). The CDR3 consists of 14 residues. Germline-derived CDR1 and CDR2 are MNHNS and SASEGT. V lost 10 bases and J lost 0, with 13 bases in between. CDR3 DNA sequence: TGTGCCATTACGGACAGCCGCTCCTACAATGAGCAGTTCTTC. It codes for CAITDSRSYNEQFF.

V usage is TRBV6-5 and J usage is TRBJ2-7, with D unclear. CDR3 size: 14 residues. The V end lost 2 bases, the J end lost 4 bases, and 12 bases lay between the germline ends. Germline V lookup: CDR1 MNHEY, CDR2 SVGAGI. The CDR3 reads CASSYRRQKYEQYF. CDR3 DNA sequence: TGTGCCAGCAGTTACCGACGGCAGAAGTACGAGCAGTACTTC.

This clone was detected a few times. The chain links TRBV6-1 to TRBJ1-1; possible D gene TRBD1, 5 bases. Trimming took off 3 bases at V and 10 bases at J, with 12 bases between the two ends. Per germline, CDR1 MNHNS and CDR2 SASEGT. The CDR3 has 12 residues. The CDR3 DNA follows: TGTGCCAGCAGTGAGGATCAGGGTCGAGCTTTCTTT. It encodes CASSEDQGRAFF.

The chain uses TRBV6-6 and TRBJ1-5, with D perhaps matching TRBD1 (6 bases). The V end was cut by 4 bases, the J end by 2 bases, with 12 bases between. The V gene's germline CDR1 is MNHNY and CDR2 SVGAGI (reference sequence). This CDR3 is 15 amino acids long. The CDR3 bases are TGTGCCAGCAGTTCACAGGGAGGTGGCAATCAGCCCCAGCATTTT. Its protein is CASSSQGGGNQPQHF.

This chain connects TRBV19 to TRBJ1-6; TRBD1 might be the D (5 bases). Germline V gives CDR1 LNHDA, CDR2 SQIVND (reference sequence). CDR3 length: 16 residues. The ends were cut back, 5 bases at V and 8 bases at J, with 19 bases in the middle. CDR3 loop: CASSPTEWQGHSPLHF. CDR3 DNA: TGTGCCAGTAGTCCTACAGAGTGGCAGGGACATTCACCCCTCCACTTT.

The gene calls are TRBV27 and TRBJ2-3, with TRBD2 matching 14 bases. The CDR3 consists of 18 residues. Germline values: CDR1 MNHEY, CDR2 SMNVEV (reference sequence). The J segment lost 0 bases and the V segment lost 5 bases, leaving 7 bases of the junction unmatched. The CDR3 nucleotides read TGTGCCAGCAGTCGACGGACTAGCGGGAGGATTAGCACAGATACGCAGTATTTT. Its translation is CASSRRTSGRISTDTQYF.

This clone showed up just a few times. This rearrangement joins TRBV6-5 to TRBJ1-1, with a tentative D call TRBD1 (6 bases). CDR3 length: 12 residues. Germline CDR1 and CDR2: MNHEY and SVGAGI. Trimming removed 10 bases from V and 1 base from J, with 10 bases in between. The DNA of the CDR3 is TGTGCCATTCGGACAGCGAACACTGAAGCTTTCTTT. It is translated as CAIRTANTEAFF.

The chain links TRBV6-6 to TRBJ1-2, with D perhaps matching TRBD1 (6 bases). The CDR3 consists of 15 residues. Germline V CDR1 and CDR2: MNHNY, SVGAGI (reference sequence). Trimming took off 5 bases at V and 4 bases at J, with 17 bases between the two ends. The DNA for the CDR3 is TGTGCCAGCAGTACCATACAGGGACTCCCCTATGGCTACACCTTC. This sequence encodes CASSTIQGLPYGYTF.

V gene TRBV25-1 combines with J gene TRBJ1-1; possibly TRBD1 for D (5 bases). The CDR3 runs to 15 residues. Trimming cost V 2 bases and J 1 base, with 11 bases left between them. Germline loops: CDR1 MGHDK, CDR2 SYGVNS. CDR3 amino acids: CASSEPGIANTEAFF. The CDR3, as DNA: TGTGCCAGCAGTGAACCAGGGATAGCGAACACTGAAGCTTTCTTT.

The V gene is TRBV25-1, the J gene TRBJ1-1; D might be TRBD1 (6 bases). The germline V and J ends were trimmed by 4 bases and 0 bases, with 12 bases remaining between them. In germline, CDR1 is MGHDK, CDR2 SYGVNS. The CDR3 loop spans 15 amino acids. The CDR3 coding sequence is TGTGCCAGCAGTGGACACCGGACAGTGAACACTGAAGCTTTCTTT. Its protein product is CASSGHRTVNTEAFF.

The rearrangement uses TRBV10-3 and TRBJ2-1; D is perhaps TRBD1 (5 bases). The germline V gene has CDR1 ENHRY and CDR2 SYGVKD. V shed 2 bases and J shed 0 bases, with 11 bases lying between them. The CDR3 runs to 16 residues. This chain's CDR3 is CAISELNRSSYNEQFF. CDR3 coding DNA: TGTGCCATCAGTGAGCTCAACAGGAGCTCCTACAATGAGCAGTTCTTC.

The chain joins TRBV27 to TRBJ2-7, with 12 bases that match TRBD2. CDR1 and CDR2 (germline): MNHEY, SMNVEV (reference sequence). There are 16 residues in the CDR3. J was trimmed by 2 bases and V by 4 bases; bases with no gene match: 6. The chain's CDR3 is CASSSQLAGGPYEQYF. The CDR3 nucleotides are TGTGCCAGCAGTTCCCAACTAGCGGGAGGCCCCTACGAGCAGTACTTC.

The chain uses TRBV14 and TRBJ2-2, with TRBD2 as a possible D gene (5 bases). Trimming shortened V by 2 bases and J by 6 bases, and 10 bases separated the two germline ends. CDR3 size: 14 residues. Germline V gene lookup returns CDR1 SGHDN and CDR2 FVKESK. The CDR3 DNA is TGTGCCAGCAGCCAAAACCGGGGTTCCGGGGAGCTGTTTTTT. Its translation: CASSQNRGSGELFF.

V usage is TRBV7-9 and J usage is TRBJ1-1; maybe TRBD1 (5 bases). Germline-derived CDR1 and CDR2 are SEHNR and FQNEAQ (reference sequence). V dropped 3 bases and J dropped 1 base, with 9 bases sitting between them. This CDR3 comprises 14 residues. The CDR3 spells CASSFGDANTEAFF. CDR3 DNA: TGTGCCAGCAGCTTCGGGGACGCGAACACTGAAGCTTTCTTT.

This clone turned up a few times. The CDR3 reads CASSPGTDYQPQHF. DNA of the CDR3: TGTGCCAGCAGCCCCGGGACAGATTATCAGCCCCAGCATTTT. The chain carries TRBV7-2 and TRBJ1-5; 7 positions agree with TRBD1. Germline CDR1 and CDR2: SGHTA and FQGNSA. The CDR3 is 14 amino acids. V lost 5 bases to trimming and J lost 5 bases; unmatched junction nucleotides: 6.

The chain links TRBV2 to TRBJ2-3, with TRBD1 as a possible D gene (6 bases). V was pared by 5 bases and J by 2 bases, with 14 bases between. The length of the CDR3 is 15 residues. In germline, CDR1 is SNHLY, CDR2 FYNNEI. The chain's CDR3 is CASSPGHRTTDTQYF. The CDR3, as DNA: TGTGCCAGCAGTCCGGGACACAGAACCACAGATACGCAGTATTTT.

Only one count was recorded for this clone. J is TRBJ2-3 and V is TRBV2, with D perhaps TRBD1 or TRBD2 (6 bases each). The V and J ends lost 7 bases and 0 bases respectively, with 11 bases between them. This CDR3 is 14 amino acids long. Per the germline V gene, CDR1 is SNHLY and CDR2 is FYNNEI. The CDR3 reads CASKGDLSTDTQYF. In nucleotides, the CDR3 is TGTGCCAGCAAGGGGGACTTAAGCACAGATACGCAGTATTTT. Full variable domain (rest looked up from reference TRBV2 and TRBJ2-3): EPEVTQTPSHQVTQMGQEVILRCVPISNHLYFYWYRQILGQKVEFLVSFYNNEISEKSEIFDDQFSVERPDGSNFTLKIRSTKLEDSAMYFCASKGDLSTDTQYFGPGTRLTVL.

The chain couples TRBV5-6 to TRBJ1-5; D is uncertain. V lost 1 base and J lost 5, with 7 bases in between. The V gene's germline CDR1 is SGHDT and CDR2 YYEEEE. This CDR3 contains 13 residues. The CDR3 loop reads CASSLNGYQPQHF. The CDR3 DNA follows: TGTGCCAGCAGCTTGAACGGGTATCAGCCCCAGCATTTT.

Concerning this clone: The junction and the germline gene differ at one end; a read error may be behind it. The chain recombines TRBV5-8 with TRBJ2-6, with D maybe TRBD1 (6 bases). The V gene's germline CDR1 is SGHTS and CDR2 YDEGEE. This CDR3 has 15 residues. CDR3 loop: CASSLDSSGANVLTF. The CDR3 nucleotides read TGTGCCAGCAGTTTGGACAGCTCTGGGGCCAACGTCCTGACTTTC. The variable domain in full, completed from reference TRBV5-8 and TRBJ2-6, reads EAGVTQSPTHLIKTRGQQATLRCSPISGHTSVYWYQQALGLGLQFLLWYDEGEERNRGNFPPRFSGRQFPNYSSELNVNALELEDSALYLCASSLDSSGANVLTFGAGSRLTVL.

V usage is TRBV6-5 and J usage is TRBJ2-2; TRBD1 agrees at 8 bases. J gave up 4 bases and V 8 bases, and 6 bases lay outside the gene matches. CDR3 length: 14 amino acids. Germline lookup yields CDR1 MNHEY and CDR2 SVGAGI. CDR3 sequence reads: CASGPTGGTGELFF. Here the CDR3 DNA reads TGTGCCAGCGGACCTACAGGGGGCACCGGGGAGCTGTTTTTT.

This chain uses TRBV10-1 with TRBJ2-1, with D perhaps TRBD1 or TRBD2 (5 bases each). This CDR3 comprises 14 residues. V was pared by 2 bases and J by 1 base, with 6 bases between. Germline V gives CDR1 WNHNN, CDR2 SYGVQD (reference sequence). The CDR3 protein is CASSEGGSYNEQFF. The CDR3 DNA reads TGCGCCAGCAGTGAGGGGGGATCCTACAATGAGCAGTTCTTC.

The chain couples TRBV6-4 to TRBJ1-3, with a tentative D call TRBD1 (6 bases). Germline values: CDR1 MRHNA, CDR2 SNTAGT. V shed 4 bases and J shed 4 bases, with 20 bases lying between them. The CDR3 is made up of 17 amino acids. CDR3 in amino acids: CASSGPQGHPKGNTIYF. As DNA, the CDR3 is TGTGCCAGCAGTGGTCCGCAGGGGCACCCGAAAGGAAACACCATATATTTT.

This clone was observed a handful of times. The rearrangement joins TRBV19 to TRBJ2-1; 10 positions agree with TRBD2. This CDR3 has 15 residues. Trimming at V came to 2 bases and at J to 7 bases, leaving 5 bases not matched to a gene. In germline, CDR1 is LNHDA, CDR2 SQIVND (reference sequence). CDR3 sequence: CASSITSGALNEQFF. CDR3 nucleotides: TGTGCCAGTAGTATAACTAGCGGGGCTCTGAATGAGCAGTTCTTC.